Shown below are 12 T cell receptor beta chains from a single sample sequenced in a study of T cells in localized non-small cell lung cancer. Profiled with immunoSEQ multiplex PCR; TCRdb holds only in-frame clones, not every one. The table has 30,000 to 35,000 clones, 85% to 90% seen once. The source was peripheral blood, collected before any cancer treatment. Every receptor here comes from an older female donor with stage I lung adenocarcinoma.

J is TRBJ2-1 and V is TRBV28; 13 nucleotides match TRBD2. Germline CDR1 is MDHEN and CDR2 is SYDVKM. With 3 bases clipped from V and 8 bases from J, the junction kept 16 bases outside the gene matches. CDR3 length: 19 residues. CDR3 in DNA: TGTGCCAGCAGTTTCTTCGGACTAGCGGGAGTAGTTAGAGGCGATGAGCAGTTCTTC. Amino acids: CASSFFGLAGVVRGDEQFF.

The CDR3 here is CASSPRAVSSGNTIYF. DNA of the CDR3: TGTGCCAGCTCACCACGGGCGGTAAGCTCTGGAAACACCATATATTTT. The chain employs TRBV18 and TRBJ1-3; D not certain. Trimming cost V 1 base and J 0 bases, with 10 bases left between them. CDR1 KGHSH and CDR2 LQKENI come from the germline V gene. The CDR3 runs 16 residues.

V and J are TRBV6-5 and TRBJ1-2, with D unclear. V lost 6 bases and J lost 4, with 6 bases in between. Germline CDR1 is MNHEY and CDR2 is SVGAGI. The CDR3 extends over 11 amino acids. CDR3 DNA sequence: TGTGCCAGCAGACAGATCTATGGCTACACCTTC. It specifies CASRQIYGYTF.

The sample holds one count of this clone. This chain links TRBV6-1 with TRBJ2-3, with D perhaps TRBD2 (6 bases). Germline-derived CDR1 and CDR2 are MNHNS and SASEGT. V was clipped by 4 bases and J by 0 bases, with 11 bases between them. This CDR3 spans 15 amino acids. CDR3 sequence: CASSAQRVSTDTQYF. The DNA for the CDR3 is TGTGCCAGCAGTGCGCAGCGGGTCAGCACAGATACGCAGTATTTT.

The CDR3 DNA reads TGTGCCAGCAGCCCTCTTTCCGGAGGGGAGACCCAGTACTTC. Translation: CASSPLSGGETQYF. The chain recombines TRBV7-9 with TRBJ2-5, with a possible D match to TRBD2 (6 bases). The germline gives CDR1 SEHNR, CDR2 FQNEAQ (reference sequence). Trimming removed 5 bases at V and 5 bases at J, with 15 bases between. This CDR3 is 14 amino acids long.

V usage is TRBV14 and J usage is TRBJ1-4; D not resolved. V gave up 2 bases and J gave up 3 bases, with 10 bases separating them. This CDR3 region has 15 residues. CDR1 SGHDN and CDR2 FVKESK come from the germline V gene. The chain's CDR3 is CASSQFGEPNEKLFF. The CDR3 nucleotides read TGTGCCAGCAGCCAATTCGGGGAGCCTAATGAAAAACTGTTTTTT.

The chain recombines TRBV5-1 with TRBJ2-3; D possibly corresponds to TRBD1 (6 bases). The V gene lost 4 bases and the J gene lost 8 bases, with 23 bases spanning the gap. Per the germline V gene, CDR1 is SGHRS and CDR2 is YFSETQ. The CDR3 extends over 16 amino acids. CDR3 loop: CASSPSGSPRGGTQYF. The DNA of the CDR3 is TGCGCCAGCAGCCCGAGCGGTAGCCCCAGGGGCGGTACGCAGTATTTT.

This clone is a singleton in its sample. The V and J genes are TRBV11-2 and TRBJ2-7; TRBD2 matches at 7 bases. V was pared by 7 bases and J by 0 bases, with 3 bases of the junction left unmatched. The CDR3 has 13 residues. Germline V gene sequence: CDR1 SGHAT, CDR2 FQNNGV. The CDR3 DNA sequence: TGTGCCAGCAAACTAGCGAGCTCCTACGAGCAGTACTTC. This translates into CASKLASSYEQYF.

The chain uses TRBV11-3 and TRBJ2-5; 7 nucleotides align to TRBD1. This CDR3 spans 14 amino acids. From germline, CDR1 is SGHNT and CDR2 YENEEA. With V trimmed by 1 base and J by 2 bases, 1 base remained unmatched. CDR3 region: CASSLGQGQETQYF. CDR3 bases: TGTGCCAGCAGCTTAGGACAGGGACAAGAGACCCAGTACTTC. Supplemented by reference TRBV11-3 and TRBJ2-5, the full variable domain reads EAGVVQSPRYKIIEKKQPVAFWCNPISGHNTLYWYLQNLGQGPELLIRYENEEAVDDSQLPKDRFSAERLKGVDSTLKIQPAELGDSAVYLCASSLGQGQETQYFGPGTRLLVL.

This chain joins TRBV29-1 and TRBJ1-4; 7 bases match TRBD1. Per the germline V gene, CDR1 is SQVTM and CDR2 is ANQGSEA. The V and J ends lost 6 bases and 11 bases, in that order; junction bases with no gene match: 21. This CDR3 contains 16 residues. The CDR3, as DNA: TGCAGCGTCGCGAGGGAAAGGGGGCCCGCTTGTGTGAAACTGTTTTTT. Protein: CSVARERGPACVKLFF.

The rearrangement uses TRBV6-5 and TRBJ1-1; 8 bases are shared with TRBD1. The V gene's germline CDR1 is MNHEY and CDR2 SVGAGI. The V gene end was trimmed by 7 bases and the J gene end by 4 bases; junction bases not matched to a gene: 5. This CDR3 region has 13 residues. CDR3 residues: CASTPTGVTEAFF. In DNA, the CDR3 is TGTGCCAGCACCCCGACAGGGGTCACTGAAGCTTTCTTT.

This chain connects TRBV27 to TRBJ2-7; 7 bases map to TRBD1. The V gene end was trimmed by 6 bases and the J gene end by 4 bases; junction bases not matched to a gene: 12. The CDR3 consists of 15 residues. In germline, CDR1 is MNHEY, CDR2 SMNVEV (reference sequence). CDR3 DNA sequence: TGTGCCAGCAGAAGAAACCGGGACAGTGAGTACGAGCAGTACTTC. Translation gives CASRRNRDSEYEQYF.